The clone carrying this TCR beta chain was seen only once. This sample was included in a study of blood T cell repertoires in COVID-19. Study overall: T cells, B-cell-depleted T cells, or PBMCs provided the cDNA or gDNA that served as material.

In germline, CDR1 is SQVTM, CDR2 ANQGSEA. V was clipped by 7 bases and J by 5 bases, with 20 bases between them. The CDR3 consists of 15 residues. Original processing notes: Quantification of nucleated cells was approximated via reference gene primer amplification. This table comes from immunoSEQ multiplex PCR, and its TCRdb copy is limited to in-frame clones, with some not included. Clone size and the V and J calls come from that table; the DNA yielded D and trimming. The sample lists about 300,000 clones, 90% occurring once. This TCR was sampled from a woman between 18 and 29 years old with acute COVID-19. The source material was PBMCs or T cells enriched from blood (not recorded which). The chain couples TRBV29-1 to TRBJ1-4; D perhaps matches TRBD1 (6 bases). CDR3 residues: CSALGGGGYNEKLFF. CDR3 nucleotides: TGCAGCGCTCTCGGGGGGGGCGGATACAATGAAAAACTGTTTTTT.